These 17 T cell receptor beta chains came from one sample sequenced in a study of blood T cell repertoires in COVID-19. The protocol was immunoSEQ multiplex PCR, while the TCRdb copy is restricted to in-frame clones and leaves out a portion. The sample includes some 170,000 clones, around 90% seen only once; the top ten take under 5%. The sequenced sample consisted of peripheral blood. The receptors were gathered from a woman aged 55-70 years who had recovered from COVID-19.

The rearrangement uses TRBV3-1 (or the pseudogene TRBV3-2) and TRBJ2-7; tentative D call: TRBD1 (5 bases). The CDR3 sequence is 15 residues long. CDR1 is LGHDT and CDR2 is YNNKEL in the germline V gene (reference sequence). Trimming shortened V by 0 bases and J by 1 base, and 10 bases separated the two germline ends. CDR3: CASSQDQGLSYEQYF. The CDR3 DNA is TGTGCCAGCAGCCAAGATCAGGGCTTATCCTACGAGCAGTACTTC.

J is TRBJ1-1 and V is TRBV20-1; a weak D match, TRBD1 (5 bases). The CDR3 sequence is 11 residues long. Germline CDR1 and CDR2: DFQATT and SNEGSKA (reference sequence). The CDR3 loop is CSGHLNTEAFF. The DNA for the CDR3 is TGCAGCGGACACCTGAACACTGAAGCTTTCTTT.

This rearrangement joins TRBV5-1 to TRBJ2-7; 9 positions agree with TRBD1. CDR1 and CDR2 from the germline V gene are SGHRS and YFSETQ. The trim removed 1 base at V and 1 base at J, leaving 3 bases unmatched. This CDR3 has 15 amino acids. The CDR3 is CASSLMGQGSYEQYF. CDR3 nucleotide sequence: TGCGCCAGCAGCTTGATGGGACAGGGATCCTACGAGCAGTACTTC. Full variable domain (missing parts from reference TRBV5-1 and TRBJ2-7): KAGVTQTPRYLIKTRGQQVTLSCSPISGHRSVSWYQQTPGQGLQFLFEYFSETQRNKGNFPGRFSGRQFSNSRSEMNVSTLELGDSALYLCASSLMGQGSYEQYFGPGTRLTVT.

J is TRBJ2-5 and V is TRBV4-1; tentatively, D is TRBD1 (5 bases). The CDR3 length is 13 residues. Germline CDR1 MGHRA, CDR2 YSYEKL. The V and J ends lost 4 bases and 5 bases respectively, with 11 bases between them. Here the CDR3 DNA reads TGCGCCAGCAGCCTAGACAGTGTTGAGACCCAGTACTTC. Translated, it gives CASSLDSVETQYF.

This clone showed up just once. V usage is TRBV5-1 and J usage is TRBJ1-2; no reliable D call. The CDR3 is made up of 12 amino acids. V was cut by 0 bases and J by 8 bases, with 8 bases left in between. The germline gives CDR1 SGHRS, CDR2 YFSETQ. The chain's CDR3 is CASSLDGKGYTF. DNA for the CDR3: TGCGCCAGCAGCTTGGACGGGAAAGGCTACACCTTC. Supplemented by reference TRBV5-1 and TRBJ1-2, the full variable domain reads KAGVTQTPRYLIKTRGQQVTLSCSPISGHRSVSWYQQTPGQGLQFLFEYFSETQRNKGNFPGRFSGRQFSNSRSEMNVSTLELGDSALYLCASSLDGKGYTFGSGTRLTVV.

The chain joins TRBV9 to TRBJ2-7; D may be TRBD1 (5 bases). V lost 0 bases and J lost 1, with 8 bases in between. The CDR3 is 14 residues long. Germline CDR1 SGDLS, CDR2 YYNGEE. This chain's CDR3 is CASSVAGYSYEQYF. In nucleotides, the CDR3 is TGTGCCAGCAGCGTAGCAGGGTATTCCTACGAGCAGTACTTC. The variable domain in full, completed from reference TRBV9 and TRBJ2-7, reads DSGVTQTPKHLITATGQRVTLRCSPRSGDLSVYWYQQSLDQGLQFLIQYYNGEERAKGNILERFSAQQFPDLHSELNLSSLELGDSALYFCASSVAGYSYEQYFGPGTRLTVT.

The V call is TRBV2, the J call TRBJ1-6; D not certain. Trimming took 2 bases from V and 10 from J, leaving 15 bases between them. The CDR3 is 15 amino acids. CDR1 and CDR2 from the germline V gene are SNHLY and FYNNEI. CDR3 DNA: TGTGCCAGCAGTGAAAAGAAGGGAGGGAACTCACCCCTCCACTTT. It specifies CASSEKKGGNSPLHF.

The rearrangement joins TRBV28 to TRBJ1-1, with 8 bases lining up with TRBD1. The CDR3 is 17 amino acids. With V trimmed by 5 bases and J by 2 bases, 13 bases remained unmatched. Germline loops: CDR1 MDHEN, CDR2 SYDVKM. The DNA for the CDR3 is TGTGCCAGCAGTCCCTCCTCAGGACAGGGCGGAAACACTGAAGCTTTCTTT. Its translation is CASSPSSGQGGNTEAFF.

The J gene is TRBJ1-1, the V gene TRBV9, with 12 bases lining up with TRBD1. CDR1 SGDLS and CDR2 YYNGEE come from the germline V gene. The length of the CDR3 is 15 residues. Trimming removed 4 bases from V and 4 bases from J; junction bases left unmatched: 5. The CDR3 spells CASSHGTGGGTEAFF. CDR3 coding DNA: TGTGCCAGCAGCCACGGGACAGGGGGCGGCACTGAAGCTTTCTTT.

This clone showed up just a few times. CDR3 loop: CASRGRNTGELFF. As DNA, the CDR3 is TGTGCCAGCAGGGGGCGAAACACCGGGGAGCTGTTTTTT. This chain joins TRBV12-3 or TRBV12-4 and TRBJ2-2, with D possibly being TRBD1 (5 bases). The CDR3 loop spans 13 amino acids. V lost 6 bases and J 2 bases, leaving 7 bases between the germline ends.

This chain joins TRBV2 and TRBJ1-1; 8 nucleotides match TRBD1. The CDR3 is 17 amino acids. Germline V gene sequence: CDR1 SNHLY, CDR2 FYNNEI. Trimming cost V 6 bases and J 1 base; bases outside gene matches: 13. This chain's CDR3 is CASRRWQGADGNTEAFF. The CDR3 DNA reads TGTGCCAGCAGACGCTGGCAGGGGGCTGATGGGAACACTGAAGCTTTCTTT.

The chain carries TRBV5-5 and TRBJ1-5; D is perhaps TRBD1 (6 bases). Germline V lookup: CDR1 SGHKS, CDR2 YYEKEE (reference sequence). The CDR3 has 13 amino acids. The V end lost 7 bases, the J end lost 5 bases, and 13 bases lay between the germline ends. Written as DNA, the CDR3 is TGTGCCAGCTCTAGGACAGTGGATCAGCCCCAGCATTTT. It codes for CASSRTVDQPQHF.

To note about this clone: Other DNA variants within this sample encode the same CDR3. The rearrangement links TRBV3-1 (or the pseudogene TRBV3-2) to TRBJ2-3; 7 nucleotides match TRBD2. The CDR3 is 14 residues long. Trimming took 1 base from V and 3 from J; bases not matched to a gene: 1. CDR1 is LGHDT, CDR2 YNNKEL, per germline (reference sequence). The CDR3 sequence is CASSQGGGTDTQYF. Here the CDR3 DNA reads TGTGCCAGCAGCCAAGGGGGGGGGACAGATACGCAGTATTTT.

The CDR3 bases are TGTGCCAGTAGCACCGGGTCTTCAAGAGGGGGGGCCCACAATGAGCAGTTCTTC. It is translated as CASSTGSSRGGAHNEQFF. The V call is TRBV19, the J call TRBJ2-1, with a possible D match to TRBD2 (7 bases). Trimming cost V 6 bases and J 5 bases, with 26 bases left between them. This CDR3 has 18 amino acids. In germline, CDR1 is LNHDA, CDR2 SQIVND (reference sequence).

The rearrangement links TRBV3-1 (or the pseudogene TRBV3-2) to TRBJ1-1, with a weak D call TRBD1 (5 bases). Germline V CDR1 and CDR2: LGHDT, YNNKEL (reference sequence). V dropped 4 bases and J dropped 4 bases, with 19 bases sitting between them. CDR3 length: 16 amino acids. The CDR3 nucleotides read TGTGCCAGCAGCCCTGATACAGGTACGGGGGGCACTGAAGCTTTCTTT. This translates into CASSPDTGTGGTEAFF.

The V gene is TRBV4-2, the J gene TRBJ1-1; D not certain. V was shortened by 1 base and J by 6 bases, with 18 bases between the two germline ends. Germline V CDR1 and CDR2: LGHNA, YNFKEQ. The CDR3 has 16 amino acids. CDR3 protein: CASSQVYGAVNAEAFF. CDR3 DNA sequence: TGTGCCAGCAGCCAAGTTTACGGCGCGGTCAACGCTGAAGCTTTCTTT.

The chain has TRBV6-5 and TRBJ1-2; D gene uncertain. There are 15 residues in the CDR3. V was shortened by 2 bases and J by 0 bases, with 10 bases between the two germline ends. Germline V gene lookup returns CDR1 MNHEY and CDR2 SVGAGI. CDR3 sequence reads: CASSYATVSNYGYTF. The CDR3 coding sequence is TGTGCCAGCAGTTACGCTACGGTCTCTAACTATGGCTACACCTTC.